These 32 T cell receptor beta chains originate from one sample sequenced in a study of blood T cells in healthy people across ages (dated by TCRdb to between 2014 and 2017). Library preparation was by 5' RACE. Instrument used: Illumina HiSeq 2500. A second PCR of 7 to 11 cycles was performed with a sample-barcoded 5' primer and a J-beta primer mix. Using fastp at Q25 and MiXCR, TCRdb reprocessed the public reads and kept productive beta chains. Identical CDR3 proteins give one entry, which carries the most common genes and DNA. The sample includes roughly 2 million distinct CDR3 sequences, with 40% to 55% observed a single time. The ten largest clones add up to more than 2% of the sample. Material for sequencing was blood. The receptors originated from a woman aged 40 to 50 in good health.

This chain joins TRBV3-1 and TRBJ2-1, with TRBD1 matching over 8 bases. Trimming removed 3 bases from V and 8 bases from J; junction bases left unmatched: 15. This CDR3 comprises 17 residues. Looked up from germline, CDR1 is LGHDT and CDR2 is YNNKEL (reference sequence). CDR3 in amino acids: CASSHPIRGLVVDEQFF. In nucleotides, the CDR3 is TGTGCCAGCAGCCATCCCATCAGGGGGCTAGTGGTTGATGAGCAGTTCTTC.

DNA of the CDR3: TGTGCCAGCAGTGAAGGGGTCCTTATAATTCAACCCCTCCACTTT. Translated, it gives CASSEGVLIIQPLHF. The chain is built from TRBV6-1 and TRBJ1-6; D is undetermined. Germline-derived CDR1 and CDR2 are MNHNS and SASEGT. The CDR3 consists of 15 residues. V was clipped by 1 base and J by 12 bases, with 16 bases between them.

V gene TRBV20-1 combines with J gene TRBJ2-7; 12 bases are shared with TRBD2. CDR3 length equals 14 residues. The germline V gene encodes CDR1 DFQATT and CDR2 SNEGSKA (reference sequence). Losses at the gene ends were 5 bases for V and 6 bases for J; bases not matched to a gene: 8. CDR3 in amino acids: CSALMTSGGGEQYF. As DNA, the CDR3 is TGCAGTGCTCTAATGACTAGCGGGGGAGGCGAGCAGTACTTC.

The V gene is TRBV6-1, the J gene TRBJ2-7; no clear D gene. Per germline, CDR1 MNHNS and CDR2 SASEGT. This CDR3 spans 15 amino acids. V lost 2 bases and J lost 9, with 20 bases in between. DNA for the CDR3: TGTGCCAGCAGTGAAATCAACCCAACCCTTAGCCGGCAGTACTTC. This codes for CASSEINPTLSRQYF.

This clonotype was counted only a few times. The V call is TRBV7-2, the J call TRBJ2-4; 7 bases fit TRBD1. CDR1 is SGHTA and CDR2 is FQGNSA in the germline V gene. This CDR3 has 15 residues. V shed 1 base and J 5 bases; nucleotides not matched to a gene: 5. CDR3 nucleotide sequence: TGTGCCAGCAGCTTAGAACGGACAGGTCAAAACATTCAGTACTTC. It specifies CASSLERTGQNIQYF.

This sequence joins TRBV12-3 or TRBV12-4 and TRBJ2-4, with D possibly TRBD1 on 5 matching bases. The CDR3 is 15 amino acids. Deletions cut 5 bases from V and 5 bases from J, with 16 bases between. The CDR3 bases are TGTGCCAGCAGTAGCCCCGGCAGGGCTGAAAACATTCAGTACTTC. Amino acids: CASSSPGRAENIQYF.

The V and J genes are TRBV7-2 and TRBJ2-1, with 12 bases lining up with TRBD2. Losses at the gene ends were 1 base for V and 15 bases for J; bases not matched to a gene: 10. This CDR3 spans 15 amino acids. In germline, CDR1 is SGHTA, CDR2 FQGNSA. This CDR3 is CASSLGLAGGPWRFF. The CDR3 DNA is TGTGCCAGCAGCTTAGGGCTAGCGGGGGGGCCTTGGCGGTTCTTC.

The J gene is TRBJ2-1, the V gene TRBV9, with D uncertain. Trimming stripped 3 bases from V and 8 bases from J, with 18 bases between. Germline V gene sequence: CDR1 SGDLS, CDR2 YYNGEE. The CDR3 runs to 15 residues. CDR3 loop: CASSGSSPHTYEQFF. The DNA for the CDR3 is TGTGCCAGCAGCGGTAGTTCACCGCACACTTATGAGCAGTTCTTC.

The CDR3 sequence is CASSPGVGATNEKLFF. In DNA, the CDR3 is TGTGCCAGCAGTCCCGGGGTGGGGGCAACTAATGAAAAACTGTTTTTT. V and J are TRBV6-6 and TRBJ1-4; D might be TRBD1 (5 bases). CDR1 MNHNY and CDR2 SVGAGI come from the germline V gene (reference sequence). Trimming cost V 5 bases and J 0 bases, with 13 bases left between them. This CDR3 has 16 residues.

In its sample, this clonotype was seen a few times. V usage is TRBV5-1 and J usage is TRBJ2-1; possibly TRBD2 for D (6 bases). CDR1 SGHRS and CDR2 YFSETQ come from the germline V gene. This CDR3 contains 17 residues. Between the trimmed V and J ends, which lost 1 base and 4 bases, there was a span of 18 bases. This CDR3 reads CASSLTGSGGEYNEQFF. The CDR3 DNA follows: TGCGCCAGCAGCTTGACAGGTAGTGGAGGGGAATACAATGAGCAGTTCTTC.

A note on this clonotype: One end of the junction fails to match germline, which may point to a read error. This chain uses TRBV7-2 with TRBJ2-5; D gene ambiguous. The length of the CDR3 is 13 residues. The germline CDR1 and CDR2 sequences are SGHTA and FQGNSA. As DNA, the CDR3 is TGTGCCAGCAGCAAGGGATCCCTGAGACCCAGTACTTTC. Residues: CASSKGSLRPSTF. The whole variable domain, remainder taken from reference TRBV7-2 and TRBJ2-5, is GAGVSQSPSNKVTEKGKDVELRCDPISGHTALYWYRQSLGQGLEFLIYFQGNSAPDKSGLPSDRFSAERTGGSVSTLTIQRTQQEDSAVYLCASSKGSLRPSTFGPGTRLLVL.

The chain has TRBV7-9 and TRBJ2-5; D might be TRBD1 (6 bases). The germline V gene has CDR1 SEHNR and CDR2 FQNEAQ (reference sequence). This CDR3 has 14 amino acids. V was shortened by 5 bases and J by 1 base, with 11 bases between the two germline ends. In DNA form, the CDR3 reads TGTGCCAGCAGCATAACAGGGATCCAAGAGACCCAGTACTTC. It encodes CASSITGIQETQYF.

The genes are TRBV7-2 and TRBJ1-5; no clear D gene. This CDR3 is built from 14 residues. CDR1 is SGHTA, CDR2 FQGNSA, per germline. Trimming took 3 bases from V and 2 from J, leaving 8 bases between them. The CDR3 loop is CASSFDQGNQPQHF. The CDR3 DNA follows: TGTGCCAGCAGCTTCGACCAGGGCAATCAGCCCCAGCATTTT.

The J gene is TRBJ2-1, the V gene TRBV12-5; D might be TRBD1 (6 bases). This CDR3 region has 16 residues. The V and J ends lost 5 bases and 3 bases respectively, with 17 bases between them. Germline lookup yields CDR1 LGHNT and CDR2 FRNRAP. CDR3 sequence: CASGATEGQYYNEQFF. CDR3 nucleotide sequence: TGTGCTAGTGGTGCAACCGAAGGACAGTACTACAATGAGCAGTTCTTC.

There are a few counts of this clonotype. The chain couples TRBV12-3 or TRBV12-4 to TRBJ1-4, with D unclear. V was cut by 5 bases and J by 6 bases, with 10 bases left in between. The CDR3 is 13 amino acids. CDR3 sequence: CASSPQNDEKLFF. In DNA form, the CDR3 reads TGTGCCAGCAGTCCCCAAAACGATGAAAAACTGTTTTTT.

The CDR3 protein is CASSIRGPGQPQHF. The CDR3 coding sequence is TGTGCCAGCAGCATAAGGGGGCCAGGTCAGCCCCAGCATTTT. V is TRBV7-2 and J is TRBJ1-5; 7 nucleotides match TRBD1. Germline CDR1 and CDR2: SGHTA and FQGNSA. With 5 bases clipped from V and 6 bases from J, the junction kept 7 bases outside the gene matches. This CDR3 is built from 14 residues.

V gene TRBV5-6 combines with J gene TRBJ2-3, with D possibly being TRBD1 (5 bases). Looked up from germline, CDR1 is SGHDT and CDR2 is YYEEEE. Trimming removed 4 bases at V and 4 bases at J, with 16 bases between. This CDR3 has 15 residues. The CDR3, as DNA: TGTGCCAGCAGCCTTAAGGGGTATTCCGCAGATACGCAGTATTTT. It yields the protein CASSLKGYSADTQYF.

The chain has TRBV24-1 and TRBJ2-7; possible D gene TRBD1, 5 bases. Per germline, CDR1 KGHDR and CDR2 SFDVKD. CDR3 length: 15 residues. Trimming stripped 3 bases from V and 7 bases from J, with 18 bases between. The CDR3 here is CATSDPRQRTTEQYF. DNA for the CDR3: TGTGCCACCAGTGATCCCCGACAGCGCACAACGGAGCAGTACTTC.

This clonotype was detected a few times. This chain connects TRBV20-1 to TRBJ2-4; no firm D call. CDR1 and CDR2 (germline): DFQATT, SNEGSKA (reference sequence). Trimming pared 1 base from V and 2 bases from J, leaving 9 bases between. This CDR3 is 14 amino acids long. The CDR3 sequence is CSARAPQPKNIQYF. The CDR3 DNA reads as TGCAGTGCTAGAGCCCCCCAGCCCAAAAACATTCAGTACTTC.

The chain couples TRBV6-2 or TRBV6-3 to TRBJ1-2; TRBD1 agrees at 7 bases. CDR1 is MNHEY and CDR2 is SVGEGT in the germline V gene. Trimming at V came to 5 bases and at J to 13 bases, leaving 13 bases not matched to a gene. The CDR3 is 13 residues long. The CDR3 nucleotides are TGTGCCAGCAGTAACAGGGGACCGCCGGTATTCACCTTC. Protein product: CASSNRGPPVFTF.

The chain uses TRBV24-1 and TRBJ2-7; D is ambiguous. The J call may be incorrect, as the DNA end agrees better with TRBJ2-5. Per germline, CDR1 KGHDR and CDR2 SFDVKD. The CDR3 consists of 15 residues. This CDR3 reads CATSDPPPLQETQYF. The CDR3 region has the DNA TGTGCCACCAGTGATCCGCCCCCGCTACAAGAGACCCAGTACTTC.

The chain is built from TRBV4-2 and TRBJ1-2, with D possibly matching TRBD1 (5 bases). CDR1 is LGHNA and CDR2 is YNFKEQ in the germline V gene. With 1 base removed from V and 0 bases from J, the gap between germline ends came to 9 bases. This CDR3 comprises 15 residues. DNA of the CDR3: TGTGCCAGCAGCCAAGTTGGGACTTCTAACTATGGCTACACCTTC. The encoded protein is CASSQVGTSNYGYTF.

The genes are TRBV9 and TRBJ2-6; possibly TRBD2 for D (6 bases). Germline V gene data show CDR1 as SGDLS and CDR2 as YYNGEE. This CDR3 region has 20 residues. Trimming pared 0 bases from V and 2 bases from J, leaving 21 bases between. The CDR3 loop is CASSVGSVLMGTAGANVLTF. The CDR3 DNA reads TGTGCCAGCAGCGTAGGGTCGGTCTTGATGGGGACTGCTGGGGCCAACGTCCTGACTTTC.

The V call is TRBV27, the J call TRBJ2-6; D not certain. V lost 1 base and J 2 bases, leaving 9 bases between the germline ends. CDR1 MNHEY and CDR2 SMNVEV come from the germline V gene (reference sequence). CDR3 length: 16 residues. CDR3 coding DNA: TGTGCCAGCAGTTTATTAGGGATAGCTGGGGCCAACGTCCTGACTTTC. Translating gives CASSLLGIAGANVLTF.

CDR3 region: CASSSGSGDTQYF. CDR3 DNA: TGTGCCAGCAGTTCTGGGAGTGGAGATACGCAGTATTTT. The V and J genes are TRBV6-2 or TRBV6-3 and TRBJ2-3; D possibly corresponds to TRBD2 (5 bases). Germline V gene sequence: CDR1 MNHEY, CDR2 SVGEGT. This CDR3 region has 13 residues. V was shortened by 4 bases and J by 5 bases, with 10 bases between the two germline ends.

CDR3 loop: CSARVEGPWGYTF. Here the CDR3 DNA reads TGCAGTGCTAGAGTAGAGGGCCCCTGGGGCTACACCTTC. The chain uses TRBV20-1 and TRBJ1-2; D remains unclear. The germline V gene encodes CDR1 DFQATT and CDR2 SNEGSKA (reference sequence). V lost 1 base, J lost 8 bases, and 14 bases lay in between. This CDR3 has 13 amino acids.

This clonotype was picked up a small number of times. The chain carries TRBV15 and TRBJ1-6, with TRBD1 matching over 10 bases. This CDR3 region has 16 residues. The germline CDR1 and CDR2 sequences are LNHNV and YYDKDF (reference sequence). V lost 3 bases and J lost 10; bases outside the gene matches: 9. CDR3 sequence reads: CATSRTGGRPNSPLHF. The CDR3 DNA sequence: TGTGCCACCAGCAGGACAGGGGGCAGACCCAACTCACCCCTCCACTTT.

The genes are TRBV28 and TRBJ2-7; perhaps TRBD2 as D (6 bases). This CDR3 comprises 14 residues. V was cut by 8 bases and J by 0 bases, with 14 bases left in between. CDR1 and CDR2 (germline): MDHEN, SYDVKM. CDR3 residues: CASCGTRTSYEQYF. The DNA of the CDR3 is TGTGCCAGCTGCGGGACGCGGACCTCCTACGAGCAGTACTTC.

This chain connects TRBV9 to TRBJ2-6; D not certain. This CDR3 is 20 amino acids long. Trimming removed 1 base at V and 0 bases at J, with 20 bases between. Germline V lookup: CDR1 SGDLS, CDR2 YYNGEE. In DNA form, the CDR3 reads TGTGCCAGCAGCGTAACCCCGGACCGTTCAGCTGACTCTGGGGCCAACGTCCTGACTTTC. This sequence encodes CASSVTPDRSADSGANVLTF.

The V call is TRBV5-6, the J call TRBJ2-3; possible D gene TRBD1, 6 bases. The CDR3 contains 13 residues. The ends were cut back, 4 bases at V and 7 bases at J, with 13 bases in the middle. CDR1 and CDR2 (germline): SGHDT, YYEEEE. CDR3 nucleotides: TGTGCCAGCAGCGGGGGCCTAGCAAATACGCAGTATTTT. Protein sequence: CASSGGLANTQYF.

The rearrangement uses TRBV20-1 and TRBJ2-4; D ambiguous. The V end was cut by 6 bases, the J end by 3 bases, with 18 bases between. This CDR3 is 15 amino acids long. Germline V gene data show CDR1 as DFQATT and CDR2 as SNEGSKA (reference sequence). The CDR3 coding sequence is TGCAGTGCCACGGACCCCCCAAGGCTCAAAAACATTCAGTACTTC. It codes for CSATDPPRLKNIQYF.

This clonotype was observed once. V gene TRBV29-1 combines with J gene TRBJ2-5; the D gene is possibly TRBD1 (5 bases). With 4 bases removed from V and 6 bases from J, the gap between germline ends came to 18 bases. The CDR3 consists of 14 residues. CDR1 and CDR2 from the germline V gene are SQVTM and ANQGSEA. Here the CDR3 DNA reads TGCAGCGTTGCTCTCGATCCAGGGTTGAAGACCCAGTACTTC. This sequence encodes CSVALDPGLKTQYF. Supplemented by reference TRBV29-1 and TRBJ2-5, the full variable domain reads SAVISQKPSRDICQRGTSLTIQCQVDSQVTMMFWYRQQPGQSLTLIATANQGSEATYESGFVIDKFPISRPNLTFSTLTVSNMSPEDSSIYLCSVALDPGLKTQYFGPGTRLLVL.